Below, one TCR beta chain is given with its context. Assay used: immunoSEQ multiplex PCR; TCRdb lists only in-frame clones, some missing. The sample holds around 13,000 clones, 65% to 85% seen once. This sample stems from a study of sequential checkpoint blockade in melanoma. Study as a whole: Randomization was 1:1 between first-line nivolumab→ipilimumab and ipilimumab→nivolumab.

V was pared by 0 bases and J by 5 bases, with 10 bases between. CDR1 is SGHTA, CDR2 FQGNSA, per germline. CDR3 length: 14 amino acids. Indicated treatment: randomized to nivolumab then ipilimumab (arm A) or the reverse (arm B). No patient had prior DNA-damaging chemotherapy. From thawed PBMCs, live CD3+CD8+ cells negative for CD19 and CD56 were sorted. The sequenced sample was CD8+ T cells sorted from blood (inferred from file names), obtained from a patient given nivolumab and ipilimumab in sequence. The TCR sequence derives from a human patient with melanoma. Some clones in this sample may be carry-over from other donors' samples. This chain joins TRBV7-2 and TRBJ2-5; D might be TRBD1 (6 bases). CDR3 nucleotides: TGTGCCAGCAGCTTAGCGGGGGCCGGGGAGACCCAGTACTTC. This sequence encodes CASSLAGAGETQYF.